These 27 T cell receptor beta chains share one sample of origin, sequenced in a study of radiotherapy plus CTLA-4 blockade in lung cancer. Measured with immunoSEQ multiplex PCR; TCRdb has only the in-frame clones, and not every one. The top ten clones hold 13% to 15% of a sample with some 100,000 clones, around four fifths of them seen once. This material consisted of peripheral blood, taken from a patient treated with radiotherapy plus ipilimumab. These receptors all come from a human donor with non-small cell lung cancer that progressed on radiotherapy plus ipilimumab.

This chain connects TRBV11-1 to TRBJ2-7; perhaps TRBD1 as D (5 bases). The V end lost 5 bases, the J end lost 6 bases, and 14 bases lay between the germline ends. Germline values: CDR1 SGHAT, CDR2 FQDESV (reference sequence). The CDR3 loop spans 13 amino acids. CDR3 DNA sequence: TGTGCCAGCAGCCTCAGACAGAAGCCCGAGCAGTACTTC. Its translation: CASSLRQKPEQYF.

This chain joins TRBV28 and TRBJ2-1, with D unresolved. The V and J ends lost 6 bases and 4 bases respectively, with 13 bases between them. CDR3 length equals 14 residues. CDR1 and CDR2 (germline): MDHEN, SYDVKM. For the CDR3, the DNA is TGTGCCAGCAGCGAGCCCTATTCTTACAATGAGCAGTTCTTC. Translated: CASSEPYSYNEQFF.

The CDR3 nucleotides read TGTGCCTGGAGTGTAGGGGTTGGAAACACCATATATTTT. It is translated as CAWSVGVGNTIYF. This sequence joins TRBV30 and TRBJ1-3; possibly TRBD1 for D (5 bases). The V end lost 0 bases, the J end lost 3 bases, and 6 bases lay between the germline ends. Germline values: CDR1 GTSNPN, CDR2 SVGIG (reference sequence). The CDR3 spans 13 residues. The variable domain in full, completed from reference TRBV30 and TRBJ1-3, reads SQTIHQWPATLVQPVGSPLSLECTVEGTSNPNLYWYRQAAGRGLQLLFYSVGIGQISSEVPQNLSASRPQDRQFILSSKKLLLSDSGFYLCAWSVGVGNTIYFGEGSWLTVV.

This clone was counted a single time. V usage is TRBV5-1 and J usage is TRBJ1-2; weak D call: TRBD1 (6 bases). This CDR3 has 15 amino acids. V was pared by 1 base and J by 7 bases, with 17 bases between. CDR1 and CDR2 (germline): SGHRS, YFSETQ. CDR3 amino acids: CASSLTGSDGSGYTF. CDR3 in DNA: TGCGCCAGCAGCTTGACAGGGAGTGATGGAAGTGGCTACACCTTC.

The V call is TRBV14, the J call TRBJ2-7; TRBD1 is a possible D gene (5 bases). Germline CDR1 SGHDN, CDR2 FVKESK. CDR3 size: 15 residues. V lost 3 bases, J lost 2 bases, and 14 bases lay in between. The CDR3 protein is CASSQGQVSTYEQYF. DNA of the CDR3: TGTGCCAGCAGCCAGGGGCAGGTCAGCACCTACGAGCAGTACTTC. Using reference TRBV14 and TRBJ2-7 for the parts outside the CDR3, the full variable domain is EAGVTQFPSHSVIEKGQTVTLRCDPISGHDNLYWYRRVMGKEIKFLLHFVKESKQDESGMPNNRFLAERTGGTYSTLKVQPAELEDSGVYFCASSQGQVSTYEQYFGPGTRLTVT.

The rearrangement joins TRBV18 to TRBJ2-7; 10 nucleotides agree with TRBD2. V shed 0 bases and J 7 bases; nucleotides not matched to a gene: 6. This CDR3 has 15 residues. The germline V gene encodes CDR1 KGHSH and CDR2 LQKENI. CDR3 loop: CASSPPAGGPGEQYF. CDR3 DNA: TGTGCCAGCTCACCACCAGCGGGAGGGCCGGGGGAGCAGTACTTC.

The chain uses TRBV28 and TRBJ1-3; D not certain. V was shortened by 7 bases and J by 4 bases, with 17 bases between the two germline ends. The CDR3 consists of 15 residues. Germline V gene sequence: CDR1 MDHEN, CDR2 SYDVKM. The CDR3 DNA follows: TGTGCCAGCATTTCCCCAGTGACGGCAGGAAACACCATATATTTT. Translated, it gives CASISPVTAGNTIYF.

This clone has a handful of counts. The gene calls are TRBV7-6 and TRBJ2-1; 9 positions match TRBD2. CDR3 size: 16 residues. V lost 1 base and J lost 4; bases outside the gene matches: 5. Germline CDR1 SGHVS, CDR2 FNYEAQ. The CDR3 is CASSLEVAGAYNEQFF. The CDR3 DNA follows: TGTGCCAGCAGCTTAGAGGTAGCGGGGGCGTACAATGAGCAGTTCTTC.

The rearrangement joins TRBV10-3 to TRBJ1-1; D may be TRBD1 (5 bases). V shed 10 bases and J shed 5 bases, with 14 bases lying between them. CDR1 and CDR2 from the germline V gene are ENHRY and SYGVKD. The CDR3 consists of 12 residues. CDR3 protein: CATKVGGTEAFF. The CDR3 DNA reads as TGTGCCACCAAGGTGGGGGGGACTGAAGCTTTCTTT.

The chain combines TRBV19 with TRBJ1-5; D gene unclear. With 0 bases removed from V and 2 bases from J, the gap between germline ends came to 8 bases. Germline V lookup: CDR1 LNHDA, CDR2 SQIVND (reference sequence). CDR3 length equals 15 residues. The CDR3: CASSIEPEGNQPQHF. CDR3 DNA sequence: TGTGCCAGTAGTATAGAACCGGAGGGCAATCAGCCCCAGCATTTT. The full variable domain, rest sourced from reference TRBV19 and TRBJ1-5, is DGGITQSPKYLFRKEGQNVTLSCEQNLNHDAMYWYRQDPGQGLRLIYYSQIVNDFQKGDIAEGYSVSREKKESFPLTVTSAQKNPTAFYLCASSIEPEGNQPQHFGDGTRLSIL.

Turning to this clone: This specimen includes other DNA sequences encoding the same CDR3. This chain uses TRBV5-1 with TRBJ2-1, with D unresolved. V was trimmed by 0 bases and J by 2 bases, leaving 3 bases between them. Germline CDR1 is SGHRS and CDR2 is YFSETQ. This CDR3 is built from 13 residues. Here the CDR3 reads CASSLEAYNEQFF. CDR3 sequence (DNA): TGCGCCAGCAGCTTGGAAGCCTACAATGAGCAGTTCTTC.

V usage is TRBV6-9 and J usage is TRBJ2-3, with D possibly being TRBD1 (6 bases). V lost 7 bases and J 1 base, leaving 18 bases between the germline ends. Germline-derived CDR1 and CDR2 are MNHGY and SVAAGI. The CDR3 extends over 16 amino acids. The CDR3 sequence: CASTGLQGDGTDTQYF. The DNA for the CDR3 is TGTGCCAGCACGGGATTACAGGGCGATGGCACAGATACGCAGTATTTT.

The chain employs TRBV10-3 and TRBJ2-7, with D possibly matching TRBD2 (5 bases). CDR3 length: 12 residues. Germline loops: CDR1 ENHRY, CDR2 SYGVKD. V lost 3 bases and J lost 7, with 10 bases in between. In nucleotides, the CDR3 is TGTGCCATCAGTGACGGAGCGGCTGAGCAGTACTTC. This gives the protein CAISDGAAEQYF.

The chain is built from TRBV14 and TRBJ2-1; D remains ambiguous. CDR3 length: 11 amino acids. The V end was cut by 6 bases, the J end by 7 bases, with 7 bases between. Germline CDR1 reads SGHDN; CDR2 reads FVKESK. This CDR3 is CASSLDNEQFF. In DNA, the CDR3 is TGTGCCAGCAGTTTAGATAATGAGCAGTTCTTC.

The chain couples TRBV27 to TRBJ1-1, with D possibly TRBD1 on 5 matching bases. V gave up 1 base and J gave up 5 bases, with 8 bases separating them. CDR1 and CDR2 from the germline V gene are MNHEY and SMNVEV (reference sequence). CDR3 length: 13 amino acids. CDR3 sequence: CASSLYGGTEAFF. The DNA for the CDR3 is TGTGCCAGCAGTTTATACGGGGGAACTGAAGCTTTCTTT.

The chain carries TRBV7-8 and TRBJ1-1; D call uncertain. V lost 0 bases, J lost 4 bases, and 12 bases lay in between. From germline, CDR1 is SGHVS and CDR2 FQNEAQ. The CDR3 has 15 amino acids. CDR3 amino acids: CASSLAWGRSTEAFF. CDR3 bases: TGTGCCAGCAGCTTAGCATGGGGTAGATCCACTGAAGCTTTCTTT.

This clone has just a few counts. The chain couples TRBV14 to TRBJ2-3; 9 bases fit TRBD2. Per germline, CDR1 SGHDN and CDR2 FVKESK. Germline trimming cut 3 bases from V and 6 bases from J; bases unmatched to any gene: 7. The CDR3 runs 15 residues. Written as DNA, the CDR3 is TGTGCCAGCAGCCACTGGCGGGGGGGCCGGGATACGCAGTATTTT. Translating gives CASSHWRGGRDTQYF.

The J gene is TRBJ2-5, the V gene TRBV18; D is perhaps TRBD1 or TRBD2 (7 bases each). CDR3 size: 14 residues. Trimming took off 4 bases at V and 2 bases at J, with 11 bases between the two ends. Germline lookup yields CDR1 KGHSH and CDR2 LQKENI. CDR3 DNA sequence: TGTGCCAGCTCACAGCGGGACAGACAAGAGACCCAGTACTTC. It encodes CASSQRDRQETQYF.

The chain couples TRBV9 to TRBJ2-7, with 10 bases lining up with TRBD1. Germline CDR1 SGDLS, CDR2 YYNGEE. V was clipped by 0 bases and J by 5 bases; unmatched bases: 5. The CDR3 runs to 15 residues. The CDR3 sequence: CASSVAGTGDHEQYF. The DNA for the CDR3 is TGTGCCAGCAGCGTAGCGGGGACAGGGGACCACGAGCAGTACTTC.

This chain joins TRBV18 and TRBJ2-1, with D tentatively TRBD1 (6 bases). The CDR3 loop spans 13 amino acids. The ends were cut back, 4 bases at V and 5 bases at J, with 9 bases in the middle. Germline CDR1 reads KGHSH; CDR2 reads LQKENI. CDR3: CASSRGQNNEQFF. The DNA for the CDR3 is TGTGCCAGCTCACGCGGACAGAACAATGAGCAGTTCTTC.

The chain links TRBV5-4 to TRBJ2-3, with D perhaps given as TRBD1 or TRBD2 (5 bases each). Germline CDR1 is SGHNT and CDR2 is YYREEE (reference sequence). This CDR3 is 14 amino acids long. Trimming stripped 4 bases from V and 6 bases from J, with 15 bases between. CDR3 region: CASSGEWGSDTQYF. The DNA of the CDR3 is TGTGCCAGCAGCGGGGAGTGGGGCTCGGATACGCAGTATTTT.

This chain connects TRBV6-6 to TRBJ2-3; D is tentatively TRBD1 or TRBD2 (5 bases each). Germline V gives CDR1 MNHNY, CDR2 SVGAGI (reference sequence). Trimming took off 5 bases at V and 1 base at J, with 16 bases between the two ends. This CDR3 contains 16 residues. The CDR3 DNA follows: TGTGCCAGCAGTCCGCCTCGAGGGGCGGGCACAGATACGCAGTATTTT. Translation: CASSPPRGAGTDTQYF.

The V call is TRBV7-3, the J call TRBJ2-3; 12 nucleotides match TRBD1. Germline CDR1 reads SGHTA; CDR2 reads FQGTGA. Germline trimming cut 2 bases from V and 4 bases from J; bases unmatched to any gene: 1. The CDR3 has 15 residues. The CDR3 region is CASSLGTGGPDTQYF. In DNA, the CDR3 is TGTGCCAGCAGCTTAGGGACAGGGGGCCCAGATACGCAGTATTTT.

V gene TRBV18 combines with J gene TRBJ1-6, with a possible D match to TRBD1 (6 bases). The germline CDR1 and CDR2 sequences are KGHSH and LQKENI. The V and J ends lost 4 bases and 5 bases respectively, with 12 bases between them. The CDR3 consists of 15 residues. The CDR3 DNA reads TGTGCCAGCTCACGTTCGGGACAAAATAATTCACCCCTCCACTTT. As protein: CASSRSGQNNSPLHF.

This chain connects TRBV29-1 to TRBJ2-5; D could derive from TRBD1 or TRBD2 (5 bases each). CDR1 is SQVTM, CDR2 ANQGSEA, per germline. Trimming pared 4 bases from V and 9 bases from J, leaving 12 bases between. This CDR3 spans 11 amino acids. The CDR3 bases are TGCAGCGTTGCCGGGACCGGGGCCCAGTACTTC. It specifies CSVAGTGAQYF. Filled out from reference TRBV29-1 and TRBJ2-5, the complete variable domain reads SAVISQKPSRDICQRGTSLTIQCQVDSQVTMMFWYRQQPGQSLTLIATANQGSEATYESGFVIDKFPISRPNLTFSTLTVSNMSPEDSSIYLCSVAGTGAQYFGPGTRLLVL.

V and J are TRBV7-2 and TRBJ2-7; D is ambiguous. CDR1 is SGHTA and CDR2 is FQGNSA in the germline V gene. CDR3 size: 14 residues. With 5 bases removed from V and 6 bases from J, the gap between germline ends came to 17 bases. The CDR3 reads CASSLTWSWGEQYF. The CDR3 DNA reads TGTGCCAGCAGCCTCACCTGGTCCTGGGGCGAGCAGTACTTC.

CDR3 nucleotides: TGTGCCAGCAGCTTAGGGGCGGGAGAGACCCAGTACTTC. Translated: CASSLGAGETQYF. The rearrangement links TRBV7-7 to TRBJ2-5; a weak D match, TRBD2 (5 bases). Trimming cost V 1 base and J 4 bases, with 7 bases left between them. Germline V gene data show CDR1 as SSHAT and CDR2 as FNYEAQ (reference sequence). The CDR3 covers 13 residues.